The source of this T cell receptor (beta chain) is a study of human T cells and chemical hapten exposure. Study observations and caveats: Donors, who had alopecia, may show an immune response that differs from healthy people's. Expanded TCRs created a significantly greater count of big CDR3 similarity clusters than controls did.

The library attached unique molecular identifiers to individual cDNA molecules. TCRdb ran MiXCR on the RACE reads and lists one entry per CDR3 protein. The sample has tens of thousands of distinct CDR3 sequences; under 12% are singletons. The V and J ends lost 2 bases and 0 bases respectively, with 11 bases between them. This CDR3 has 17 residues. CDR1 and CDR2 from the germline V gene are SGHTA and FQGNSA. Time point in this sample: patch test 1, 2 weeks after DPC sensitization. Described treatment: therapeutic diphenylcyclopropenone sensitization with weekly scalp DPC. At patch-test visits, sampling came before the patch test. This clonotype was detected a few times. The antigen is unknown.

Sequenced material: whole blood, taken in connection with sensitization to the hapten diphenylcyclopropenone (DPC). The sequence came from a man aged 40-50 years with alopecia areata. Some clones in this sample may be carry-over from other donors' samples. This chain uses TRBV7-2 with TRBJ2-6, with D perhaps TRBD2 (6 bases). The CDR3 reads CASSLRGGASGANVLTF. CDR3 in DNA: TGTGCCAGCAGCTTACGAGGAGGGGCCTCTGGGGCCAACGTCCTGACTTTC.